One and the same sample provided the 14 T cell receptor beta chains below, sequenced in a study of early T cells in non-severe SARS-CoV-2 infection. TCRdb called the 5' RACE reads again in MiXCR, with one record for every CDR3 protein. The table includes about 61,000 distinct CDR3 sequences, 9.5% to 15% detected once. Material: whole blood, obtained at baseline. These receptor sequences come from an adult who was a healthcare worker with PCR-confirmed SARS-CoV-2 infection or an uninfected control (not recorded which). The donor label of this sample is uncertain.

The chain carries TRBV11-2 and TRBJ2-5; maybe TRBD2 (7 bases). The length of the CDR3 is 15 residues. The germline V gene encodes CDR1 SGHAT and CDR2 FQNNGV. Trimming stripped 1 base from V and 2 bases from J, with 11 bases between. CDR3 bases: TGTGCCAGCAGCTTAGGGGGGGGCATTCAAGAGACCCAGTACTTC. Its protein product is CASSLGGGIQETQYF.

This clonotype has more than one count but fewer than ten. The CDR3 reads CASSSGGAGIQYF. The DNA of the CDR3 is TGTGCCAGCAGTTCAGGGGGCGCGGGCATTCAGTACTTC. The J gene is TRBJ2-4, the V gene TRBV12-3 or TRBV12-4; TRBD1 matches 8 bases. The CDR3 consists of 13 residues. With V trimmed by 4 bases and J by 9 bases, 5 bases remained unmatched.

This chain joins TRBV29-1 and TRBJ2-3; tentative D call: TRBD1 (6 bases). Trimming took off 6 bases at V and 2 bases at J, with 15 bases between the two ends. CDR3 length: 14 amino acids. Germline V gene lookup returns CDR1 SQVTM and CDR2 ANQGSEA. The CDR3 loop reads CSVRQELNTDTQYF. CDR3 nucleotides: TGCAGCGTAAGACAGGAGTTAAACACAGATACGCAGTATTTT.

This clonotype was seen more than once but under ten times. The chain carries TRBV5-6 and TRBJ2-7, with unresolved D. Germline V gene data show CDR1 as SGHDT and CDR2 as YYEEEE. The CDR3 is 17 residues long. Deletions cut 4 bases from V and 3 bases from J, with 23 bases between. The CDR3 loop is CASSVDSGPPGLYEQYV. The CDR3 coding sequence is TGTGCCAGCAGCGTAGACTCCGGGCCCCCGGGCCTCTACGAGCAGTACGTC.

The chain couples TRBV18 to TRBJ2-1; 7 bases match TRBD1. The CDR3 has 12 amino acids. The junction had 4 bases not matched to a gene; V was cut back by 6 bases and J by 8 bases. Germline CDR1 KGHSH, CDR2 LQKENI. CDR3: CASSTGADEQFF. CDR3 DNA: TGTGCCAGCTCTACAGGGGCGGATGAGCAGTTCTTC.

This clonotype was counted between two and nine times. CDR3 amino acids: CSASVGTSGTDTQYF. The CDR3 DNA is TGCAGTGCTAGCGTTGGGACTAGCGGCACAGATACGCAGTATTTT. The chain carries TRBV20-1 and TRBJ2-3; TRBD2 agrees at 10 bases. This CDR3 is built from 15 residues. The V gene's germline CDR1 is DFQATT and CDR2 SNEGSKA (reference sequence). The J segment lost 1 base and the V segment lost 3 bases, leaving 4 bases of the junction unmatched.

J is TRBJ2-2 and V is TRBV27, with TRBD1 matching 9 bases. The CDR3 loop spans 16 amino acids. Per the germline V gene, CDR1 is MNHEY and CDR2 is SMNVEV (reference sequence). J gave up 5 bases and V 6 bases, and 10 bases lay outside the gene matches. CDR3: CASSPHTGGGTGELFF. The CDR3 coding sequence is TGTGCCAGCAGCCCTCACACAGGGGGCGGAACCGGGGAGCTGTTTTTT.

This clonotype has a handful of counts. The V call is TRBV10-1, the J call TRBJ1-6; D gene uncertain. The germline V gene has CDR1 WNHNN and CDR2 SYGVQD (reference sequence). The CDR3 is 13 residues long. V was clipped by 4 bases and J by 7 bases, with 8 bases between them. CDR3 bases: TGCGCCAGCAGTGTAGGGATGAATTCACCCCTCCACTTT. It encodes CASSVGMNSPLHF.

This chain links TRBV27 with TRBJ2-3; TRBD2 might be the D (5 bases). The V and J ends lost 0 bases and 6 bases respectively, with 10 bases between them. Germline CDR1 reads MNHEY; CDR2 reads SMNVEV (reference sequence). The CDR3 length is 14 residues. The CDR3 loop reads CASSLSSGYDTQYF. The DNA for the CDR3 is TGTGCCAGCAGTTTATCGTCGGGGTACGATACGCAGTATTTT.

There are many counts of this clonotype. This chain uses TRBV14 with TRBJ1-6; D remains unclear. In germline, CDR1 is SGHDN, CDR2 FVKESK. This CDR3 is built from 13 residues. Trimming stripped 4 bases from V and 9 bases from J, with 10 bases between. CDR3 DNA: TGTGCCAGCAGCCCGTCGACGACTTCACCCCTCCACTTT. Its translation: CASSPSTTSPLHF.

The J gene is TRBJ1-5, the V gene TRBV15; TRBD1 matches at 10 bases. Germline CDR1 is LNHNV and CDR2 is YYDKDF (reference sequence). The CDR3 is 15 amino acids. V dropped 4 bases and J dropped 5; count of bases not matched to a gene: 5. CDR3 sequence: CATSTWDRGHQPQHF. CDR3 nucleotide sequence: TGTGCCACCAGCACCTGGGACAGGGGCCATCAGCCCCAGCATTTT.

This clonotype was counted only a few times. This chain joins TRBV28 and TRBJ2-4; tentatively, D is TRBD1 (7 bases). Germline V gene sequence: CDR1 MDHEN, CDR2 SYDVKM. This CDR3 spans 17 amino acids. Trimming stripped 6 bases from V and 2 bases from J, with 20 bases between. The DNA for the CDR3 is TGTGCCAGCAGCTTCGGAGGGGGAAGGGGGCCCAAAAACATTCAGTACTTC. Encoded protein: CASSFGGGRGPKNIQYF.

This chain connects TRBV2 to TRBJ1-1; D uncertain. V was trimmed by 0 bases and J by 2 bases, leaving 7 bases between them. The germline gives CDR1 SNHLY, CDR2 FYNNEI. This CDR3 is 14 amino acids long. As DNA, the CDR3 is TGTGCCAGCAGTGAAGCCTCCACCAACACTGAAGCTTTCTTT. Its protein is CASSEASTNTEAFF.

At least ten counts were recorded for this clonotype. This chain uses TRBV6-5 with TRBJ1-1; D perhaps matches TRBD1 (5 bases). The CDR3 sequence is 14 residues long. The V and J ends lost 6 bases and 5 bases respectively, with 16 bases between them. Germline V gives CDR1 MNHEY, CDR2 SVGAGI. As DNA, the CDR3 is TGTGCCAGCAGCCCCACAGGCAGGTCAACTGAAGCTTTCTTT. This translates into CASSPTGRSTEAFF.